This T cell receptor (beta chain) was recovered during a study of blood T cell repertoires in COVID-19. About the study: Italy, Spain and the United States were the sources of the convalescent and acute COVID-19 samples. The cDNA or gDNA used as material had been derived from T cells, B-cell-depleted T cells, or PBMCs.

In the source study's methods: It was from reference gene primer amplification that nucleated cell counts were estimated. The method was immunoSEQ multiplex PCR; TCRdb's version includes in-frame clones alone and lacks a portion of them. The V and J calls and the clone size are those of that table, but D and trimming were determined from the DNA. The data contain 200,000 to 250,000 clones, roughly 86% of them seen just once; the ten biggest clones take up around 2.7%. This receptor was taken from a man in his 60s with acute or convalescent COVID-19. Sequencing was done on a sample of peripheral blood.

CDR3 protein: CASSLETTDGNTIYF. CDR3 DNA sequence: TGCGCCAGCAGCTTGGAGACGACAGACGGAAACACCATATATTTT. The chain combines TRBV5-1 with TRBJ1-3; weak D call: TRBD1 (5 bases). CDR1 is SGHRS, CDR2 YFSETQ, per germline. Trimming removed 0 bases at V and 4 bases at J, with 11 bases between. The CDR3 is made up of 15 amino acids.